The present TCR beta chain was sequenced within a study of OX40 agonist ivuxolimab in advanced cancers. Turning to the study itself: Administration of intravenous ivuxolimab to patients occurred every 2 weeks at 0.01 to 10 mg/kg. The group had a mean age of 60 years, ranged from roughly 23 to 90, and was approximately 81% male.

Assay: immunoSEQ multiplex PCR; the TCRdb copy retains only in-frame clones and omits some. Seen here are about 76,000 clones, nearly 85% observed once, and the top ten hold approximately 7%. From germline, CDR1 is SGHTA and CDR2 FQGNSA. V was clipped by 0 bases and J by 3 bases, with 9 bases between them. This CDR3 comprises 15 residues. Patients with a history of autoimmune disease or on systemic immunosuppression were excluded. This clonotype was sampled from an adult with an advanced solid tumor such as melanoma, head and neck, liver or kidney cancer. The chain employs TRBV7-2 and TRBJ1-5; D remains ambiguous. The sample in question was CD4+ or CD8+ T cells sorted from blood, obtained in a trial of the OX40 agonist ivuxolimab. The DNA of the CDR3 is TGTGCCAGCAGCTTAGCTTCCACAGTCAATCAGCCCCAGCATTTT. Translated, it gives CASSLASTVNQPQHF.